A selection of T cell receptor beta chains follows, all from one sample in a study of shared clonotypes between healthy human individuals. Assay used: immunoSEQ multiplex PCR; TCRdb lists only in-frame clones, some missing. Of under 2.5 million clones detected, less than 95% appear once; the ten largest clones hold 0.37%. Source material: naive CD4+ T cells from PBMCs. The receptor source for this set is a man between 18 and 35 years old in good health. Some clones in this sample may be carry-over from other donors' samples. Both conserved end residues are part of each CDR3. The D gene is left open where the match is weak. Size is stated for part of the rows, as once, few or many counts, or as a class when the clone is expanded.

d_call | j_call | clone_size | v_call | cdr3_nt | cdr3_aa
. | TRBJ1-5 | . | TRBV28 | TGTGCCACCAAGTGGGCCGGAGCGTGGGGCAATCAGCCCCAGCATTTT | CATKWAGAWGNQPQHF
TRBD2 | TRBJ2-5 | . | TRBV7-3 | TGTGCCAGCAGCTTAACGGCGGGAGGAAAGACCCAGTACTTC | CASSLTAGGKTQYF
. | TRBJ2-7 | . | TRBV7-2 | TGTGCCAGCAGCTTAACTGGCTCCTCGGGGTACGAGCAGTACTTC | CASSLTGSSGYEQYF
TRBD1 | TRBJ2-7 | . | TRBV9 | TGTGCCAGCAGCGCAGTAGCCGGGACAGGGCCTTATGAGCAGTACTTC | CASSAVAGTGPYEQYF
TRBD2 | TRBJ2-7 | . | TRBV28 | TGTGCCAGCAGACATGACCGCGGGAGTTCCTACGAGCAGTACTTC | CASRHDRGSSYEQYF
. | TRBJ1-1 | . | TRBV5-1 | TGCGCCAGCAGCTTGACCCTGACAGCCCCCGAGGAAGCTTTCTTT | CASSLTLTAPEEAFF
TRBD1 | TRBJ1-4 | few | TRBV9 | TGTGCCAGCAGCGCCGGGACAGGGAATGAAAAACTGTTTTTT | CASSAGTGNEKLFF
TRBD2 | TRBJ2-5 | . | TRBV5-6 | TGTGCCAGCAGCTTAGTGGCATGGGGAGGGGAGACCCAGTACTTC | CASSLVAWGGETQYF
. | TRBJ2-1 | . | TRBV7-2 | TGTGCCAGCAGACAAGGAGGGGGGTCCTACAATGAGCAGTTCTTC | CASRQGGGSYNEQFF
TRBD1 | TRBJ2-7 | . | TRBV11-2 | TGTGCCAGCAGCCGTGACAGGGGATCCTACGAGCAGTACTTC | CASSRDRGSYEQYF
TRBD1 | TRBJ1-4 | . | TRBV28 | TGTGCCAGCAGTCCCACAGGGGGGAATGAAAAACTGTTTTTT | CASSPTGGNEKLFF
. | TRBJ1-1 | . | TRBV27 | TGTGCCAGCAGTGGTAAACGCTGGACGGCGGACACTGAAGCTTTCTTT | CASSGKRWTADTEAFF
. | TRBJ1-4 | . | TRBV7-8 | TGTGCCAGCAGACCAGGGGCAACTAATGAAAAACTGTTTTTT | CASRPGATNEKLFF
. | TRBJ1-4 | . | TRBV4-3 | TGCGCCAGCAGCCAAGCTCTGGCCGAAAAACTGTTTTTT | CASSQALAEKLFF
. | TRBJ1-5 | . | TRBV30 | TGTGCCTGGAGTGTACTTAGTAATCAGCCCCAGCATTTT | CAWSVLSNQPQHF
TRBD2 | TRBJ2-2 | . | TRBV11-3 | TGTGCCAGCAGCTTAGATAGGTGGGAACTAGCGGTGAACACCGGGGAGCTGTTTTTT | CASSLDRWELAVNTGELFF
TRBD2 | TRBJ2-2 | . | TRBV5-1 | TGCGCCAGCAGCTTGGCCGTCGGAGCGGGAAGCACCGGGGAGCTGTTTTTT | CASSLAVGAGSTGELFF